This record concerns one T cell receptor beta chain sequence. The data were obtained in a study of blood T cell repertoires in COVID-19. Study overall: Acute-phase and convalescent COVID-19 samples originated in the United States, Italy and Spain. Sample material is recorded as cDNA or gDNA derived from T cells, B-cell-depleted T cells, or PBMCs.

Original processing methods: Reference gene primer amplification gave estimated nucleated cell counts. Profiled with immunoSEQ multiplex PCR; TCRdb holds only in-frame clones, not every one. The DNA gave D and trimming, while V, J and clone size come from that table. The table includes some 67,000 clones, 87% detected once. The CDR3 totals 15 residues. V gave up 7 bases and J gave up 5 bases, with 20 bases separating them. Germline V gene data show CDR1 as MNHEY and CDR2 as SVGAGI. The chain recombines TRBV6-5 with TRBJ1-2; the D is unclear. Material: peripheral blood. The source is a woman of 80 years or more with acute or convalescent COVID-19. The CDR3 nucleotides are TGTGCCAGCAAGAAAGCCAACACCTTCGGGTATGGCTACACCTTC. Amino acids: CASKKANTFGYGYTF.